This TCR beta chain comes out of a study of T cell repertoires in ileal Crohn's disease. Study-wide background: Patients had a median 7.9-year disease duration, and about 36% were active smokers. About half received postoperative treatment, about ten with thiopurines and around 17 anti-TNF.

This clone has only a few counts. Germline-derived CDR1 and CDR2 are KGHSY and FQNENV. V lost 4 bases, J lost 10 bases, and 28 bases lay in between. The CDR3 has 17 residues. Each sample's TCRB immunosequencing used around 500 nanograms of biopsy DNA. The assay was immunoSEQ multiplex PCR, and TCRdb's table has in-frame clones only and misses some. The sample holds more than 15,000 clones, about 60% seen once. The clonotype comes from an adult with Crohn's disease. Sequencing was done on a sample of ileal tissue. The genes are TRBV16 and TRBJ1-2, with a possible D match to TRBD1 (6 bases). CDR3 DNA sequence: TGTGCCAGCAGCCTGACAGACTTCATGGGGGCGCGTTCGGTCTACACCTTC. This encodes CASSLTDFMGARSVYTF.